The clone carrying this TCR beta chain came up a few times. The antigen is not known. Of the isolated RNA, all was reverse transcribed, and so the sequenced material was expressed TCRB transcripts. Sequenced by immunoSEQ multiplex PCR; TCRdb stores in-frame clones only, minus some. This sample has fewer than 500,000 clones; more than 11% occur once, and the top ten carry 0.035% to 0.04%. Donors underwent one heparinised blood draw, 95 to 150 mL on average. There are 16 residues in the CDR3. V was pared by 7 bases and J by 4 bases, with 9 bases of the junction left unmatched. Germline V gene data show CDR1 as SNHLY and CDR2 as FYNNEI. This entry is derived from a study of beta chain features in type 1 diabetes. Study-wide findings and caveats: There were fewer insertions and more deletions at the VDJ junctions of type 1 diabetes patients. There was a possibility that cDNA sequencing over-represented cells with high TCR expression. Shorter templates might be favored by PCR, and equally so in patients and in controls.

V is TRBV2 and J is TRBJ2-1, with TRBD2 matching over 11 bases. The specimen was naive CD4+ T cells from blood. The source of this sequence is a man aged 25-45 years in good health. The CDR3 loop reads CASMRASGRHYNEQFF. CDR3 bases: TGTGCCAGCATGAGGGCTAGCGGGAGGCATTACAATGAGCAGTTCTTC.